This T cell receptor (beta chain) was obtained from a study of cytomegalovirus exposure and HLA in healthy donors. At the time of sampling, donors were nominally healthy, though unrecorded immune exposures were likely. The PCR employed 60 Vbeta primers together with 13 Jbeta primers. The table came from immunoSEQ multiplex PCR; TCRdb's copy has only in-frame clones and leaves some out. The sample carries about 130,000 clones, over 60% recorded once. There are 19 residues in the CDR3. Germline V gives CDR1 MDHEN, CDR2 SYDVKM. Trimming stripped 2 bases from V and 2 bases from J, with 21 bases between. The chain has TRBV28 and TRBJ2-2; tentative D call: TRBD1 (5 bases). Sequencing was done on a sample of PBMCs. The receptor comes from a man aged 50-59 years in good health and CMV-seronegative. For the CDR3, the DNA is TGTGCCAGCAGTTTAGGGTCAGGGCGCCTCCTCTTCAACACCGGGGAGCTGTTTTTT. Its translation: CASSLGSGRLLFNTGELFF.